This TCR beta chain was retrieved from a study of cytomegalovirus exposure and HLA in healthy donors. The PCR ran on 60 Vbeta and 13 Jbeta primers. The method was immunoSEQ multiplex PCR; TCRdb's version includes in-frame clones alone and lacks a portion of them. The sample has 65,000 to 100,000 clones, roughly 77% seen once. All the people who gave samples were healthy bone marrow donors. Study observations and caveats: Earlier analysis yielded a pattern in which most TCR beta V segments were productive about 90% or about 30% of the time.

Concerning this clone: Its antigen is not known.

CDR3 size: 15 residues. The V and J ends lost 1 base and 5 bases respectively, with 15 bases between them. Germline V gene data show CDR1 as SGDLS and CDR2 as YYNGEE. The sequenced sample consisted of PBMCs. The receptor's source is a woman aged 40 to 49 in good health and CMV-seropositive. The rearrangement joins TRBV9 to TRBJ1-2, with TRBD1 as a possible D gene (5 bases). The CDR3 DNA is TGTGCCAGCAGCGTATCGACAGACCTACAGTATGGCTACACCTTC. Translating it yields CASSVSTDLQYGYTF.